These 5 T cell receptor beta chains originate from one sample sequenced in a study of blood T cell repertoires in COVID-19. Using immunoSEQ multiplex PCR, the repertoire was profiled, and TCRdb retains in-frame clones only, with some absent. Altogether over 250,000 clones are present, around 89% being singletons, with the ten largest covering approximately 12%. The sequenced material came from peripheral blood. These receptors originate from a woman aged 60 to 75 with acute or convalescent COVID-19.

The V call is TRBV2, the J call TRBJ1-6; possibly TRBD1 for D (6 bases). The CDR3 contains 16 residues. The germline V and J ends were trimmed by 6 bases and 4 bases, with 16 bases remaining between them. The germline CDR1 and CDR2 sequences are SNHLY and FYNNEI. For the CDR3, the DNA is TGTGCCAGCAGAGGGGGGGAAGGGGGTTATAATTCACCCCTCCACTTT. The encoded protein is CASRGGEGGYNSPLHF.

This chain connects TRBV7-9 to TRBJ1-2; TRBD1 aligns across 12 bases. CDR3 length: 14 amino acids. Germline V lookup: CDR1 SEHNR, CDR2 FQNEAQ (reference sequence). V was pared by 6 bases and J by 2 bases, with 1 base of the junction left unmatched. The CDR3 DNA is TGTGCCAGCAGGGGACAGGGGGCAAACTATGGCTACACCTTC. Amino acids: CASRGQGANYGYTF.

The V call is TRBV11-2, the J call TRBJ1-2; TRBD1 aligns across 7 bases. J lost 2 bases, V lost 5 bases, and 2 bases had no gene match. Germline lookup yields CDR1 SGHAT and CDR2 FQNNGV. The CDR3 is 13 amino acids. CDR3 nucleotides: TGTGCCAGCAGCCGACAGGGAAACTATGGCTACACCTTC. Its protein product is CASSRQGNYGYTF.

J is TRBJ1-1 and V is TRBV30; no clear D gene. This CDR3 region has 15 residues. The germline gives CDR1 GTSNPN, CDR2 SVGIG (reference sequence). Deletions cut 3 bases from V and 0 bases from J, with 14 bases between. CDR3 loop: CAWSIRGPMNTEAFF. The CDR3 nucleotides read TGTGCCTGGAGCATCCGAGGCCCCATGAACACTGAAGCTTTCTTT. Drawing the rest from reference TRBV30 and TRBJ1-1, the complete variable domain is SQTIHQWPATLVQPVGSPLSLECTVEGTSNPNLYWYRQAAGRGLQLLFYSVGIGQISSEVPQNLSASRPQDRQFILSSKKLLLSDSGFYLCAWSIRGPMNTEAFFGQGTRLTVV.

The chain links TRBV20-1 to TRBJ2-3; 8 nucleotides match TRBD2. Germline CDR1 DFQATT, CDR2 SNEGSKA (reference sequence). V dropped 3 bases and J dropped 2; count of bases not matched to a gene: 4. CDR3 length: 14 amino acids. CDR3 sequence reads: CSASPGLATDTQYF. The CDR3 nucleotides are TGCAGTGCTAGTCCCGGACTAGCCACAGATACGCAGTATTTT.